The 5 T cell receptor beta chains reported below all come from one sample, sequenced in a study of cytomegalovirus exposure and HLA in healthy donors. The PCR was carried out with 60 Vbeta primers and 13 Jbeta primers. Sequenced by immunoSEQ multiplex PCR; TCRdb stores in-frame clones only, minus some. The table has about 130,000 clones, approximately 71% seen once. Source material: PBMCs. The receptors were gathered from a woman between 50 and 59 years old in good health and CMV-seronegative.

This clone was seen more than once but under ten times. The rearrangement uses TRBV4-1 and TRBJ2-6, with D perhaps matching TRBD1 (6 bases). This CDR3 has 18 amino acids. CDR1 and CDR2 (germline): MGHRA, YSYEKL. V gave up 0 bases and J gave up 0 bases, with 12 bases separating them. DNA of the CDR3: TGCGCCAGCAGCCAAGAGGGGACACGGAGCTCTGGGGCCAACGTCCTGACTTTC. As protein: CASSQEGTRSSGANVLTF.

This chain links TRBV6-6 with TRBJ1-2; D may be TRBD1 (6 bases). Trimming removed 6 bases at V and 8 bases at J, with 13 bases between. This CDR3 comprises 12 residues. CDR1 is MNHNY and CDR2 is SVGAGI in the germline V gene (reference sequence). CDR3 sequence (DNA): TGTGCCAGCAGCCAGGGGTTAGAGGGCTACACCTTC. Its translation is CASSQGLEGYTF.

The chain employs TRBV6-5 and TRBJ2-1, with D maybe TRBD2 (6 bases). The ends were cut back, 9 bases at V and 6 bases at J, with 9 bases in the middle. Germline values: CDR1 MNHEY, CDR2 SVGAGI. This CDR3 has 11 residues. The CDR3 region is CASSGVNEQFF. The CDR3 DNA reads as TGTGCCAGTTCGGGGGTCAATGAGCAGTTCTTC.

The chain carries TRBV28 and TRBJ2-7, with 7 positions matching TRBD2. The V and J ends lost 8 bases and 2 bases, in that order; junction bases with no gene match: 9. Germline assignment: CDR1 MDHEN and CDR2 SYDVKM. The CDR3 loop spans 14 amino acids. The CDR3 region has the DNA TGTGCCAGCGCCGGGGACTACCCACCCTACGAGCAGTACTTC. It yields the protein CASAGDYPPYEQYF.

This clone was recorded a few times. The genes are TRBV5-1 and TRBJ2-3; D remains unclear. CDR3 length equals 12 residues. CDR1 SGHRS and CDR2 YFSETQ come from the germline V gene. V was cut by 4 bases and J by 0 bases, with 3 bases left in between. CDR3 nucleotides: TGCGCCAGCAGCACTAGCACAGATACGCAGTATTTT. This encodes CASSTSTDTQYF.